A selection of T cell receptor beta chains follows, all from one sample in a study of neurological immune-mediated disorders. TCRdb analysed the 5' RACE reads with MiXCR anew, one entry per CDR3 protein. The table shows tens of thousands of distinct CDR3 sequences, with about 4% occurring only once. Source material: CD4+ T cells from blood. The receptors come from a woman in her forties with multiple sclerosis. Both conserved end residues are part of each CDR3. Fields, in order: V gene, clone size, J gene, D gene, CDR3 protein, CDR3 DNA. D genes are given only for firm matches. A clone size is listed for some rows: how often the clone was seen (once, few, many), or a class if it is expanded.

V gene: TRBV6-6; clone size: many; J gene: TRBJ1-1; D gene: .; CDR3 protein: CASSQQTTSMNTEAFF; CDR3 DNA: TGTGCCAGCAGTCAGCAAACGACCAGCATGAACACTGAAGCTTTCTTT
V gene: TRBV19; clone size: few; J gene: TRBJ2-1; D gene: .; CDR3 protein: CASSKRGAYNEQFF; CDR3 DNA: TGTGCCAGTAGTAAACGGGGCGCTTACAATGAGCAGTTCTTC
V gene: TRBV20-1; clone size: many; J gene: TRBJ2-2; D gene: .; CDR3 protein: CSARRVLESGELFF; CDR3 DNA: TGCAGTGCTAGACGGGTGTTGGAATCCGGGGAGCTGTTTTTT
V gene: TRBV7-9; clone size: many; J gene: TRBJ2-3; D gene: .; CDR3 protein: CASADPGRTDTQYF; CDR3 DNA: TGTGCCAGCGCCGATCCGGGCCGCACAGATACGCAGTATTTT
V gene: TRBV4-2; clone size: many; J gene: TRBJ1-2; D gene: .; CDR3 protein: CASSQEEREGGYGYTF; CDR3 DNA: TGTGCCAGCAGCCAAGAAGAAAGGGAAGGGGGCTATGGCTACACCTTC
V gene: TRBV5-1; clone size: many; J gene: TRBJ1-5; D gene: TRBD1; CDR3 protein: CASSPTGQANQPQHF; CDR3 DNA: TGCGCCAGCAGCCCGACAGGGCAGGCCAATCAGCCCCAGCATTTT
V gene: TRBV7-3; clone size: .; J gene: TRBJ1-1; D gene: .; CDR3 protein: CASSLWPRGEAFF; CDR3 DNA: TGTGCCAGCAGCTTATGGCCTCGGGGGGAAGCTTTCTTT
V gene: TRBV7-2; clone size: medium-sized; J gene: TRBJ2-2; D gene: .; CDR3 protein: CASSLWTAGELFF; CDR3 DNA: TGTGCCAGCAGCTTATGGACAGCCGGGGAGCTGTTTTTT
V gene: TRBV11-2; clone size: many; J gene: TRBJ2-7; D gene: .; CDR3 protein: CASSLRWTYEQYF; CDR3 DNA: TGTGCCAGCAGCTTACGTTGGACCTACGAGCAGTACTTC
V gene: TRBV3-1; clone size: many; J gene: TRBJ1-2; D gene: .; CDR3 protein: CASSPQSHSYGYTF; CDR3 DNA: TGTGCCAGCAGCCCTCAGTCGCACTCCTATGGCTACACCTTC
V gene: TRBV18; clone size: many; J gene: TRBJ1-2; D gene: TRBD1; CDR3 protein: CASSPGGTAYYGYTF; CDR3 DNA: TGTGCCAGCTCACCAGGCGGGACAGCGTACTATGGCTACACCTTC
V gene: TRBV6-5; clone size: many; J gene: TRBJ2-6; D gene: .; CDR3 protein: CASSPRDRFFSGANVLTF; CDR3 DNA: TGTGCCAGCAGTCCCCGAGACAGGTTCTTCTCTGGGGCCAACGTCCTGACTTTC
V gene: TRBV3-1; clone size: many; J gene: TRBJ1-6; D gene: .; CDR3 protein: CASSQVGGDYNSPLHF; CDR3 DNA: TGTGCCAGCAGCCAAGTTGGAGGAGACTATAATTCACCCCTCCACTTT
V gene: TRBV4-1; clone size: many; J gene: TRBJ1-4; D gene: TRBD1; CDR3 protein: CASSQARQGRTNEKLFF; CDR3 DNA: TGCGCCAGCAGCCAAGCTCGACAGGGAAGGACTAATGAAAAACTGTTTTTT
V gene: TRBV12-3/TRBV12-4; clone size: many; J gene: TRBJ1-2; D gene: .; CDR3 protein: CASSLDQTATYGYTF; CDR3 DNA: TGTGCCAGCAGTCTCGACCAAACAGCGACCTATGGCTACACCTTC
V gene: TRBV9; clone size: many; J gene: TRBJ2-4; D gene: .; CDR3 protein: CASSVAGYGAKNIQYF; CDR3 DNA: TGTGCCAGCAGCGTAGCGGGGTATGGGGCCAAAAACATTCAGTACTTC
V gene: TRBV5-6; clone size: many; J gene: TRBJ1-1; D gene: .; CDR3 protein: CASSFYSQGVGDTEAFF; CDR3 DNA: TGTGCCAGCAGCTTTTACAGCCAAGGCGTAGGCGACACTGAAGCTTTCTTT
V gene: TRBV3-1; clone size: many; J gene: TRBJ2-3; D gene: .; CDR3 protein: CASSQVKITDTQYF; CDR3 DNA: TGTGCCAGCAGCCAAGTTAAAATCACAGATACGCAGTATTTT
V gene: TRBV7-8; clone size: many; J gene: TRBJ2-3; D gene: .; CDR3 protein: CASSLVRGFSSTDTQYF; CDR3 DNA: TGTGCCAGCAGCTTAGTTAGGGGATTTTCTAGCACAGATACGCAGTATTTT
V gene: TRBV5-1; clone size: many; J gene: TRBJ2-3; D gene: .; CDR3 protein: CASSLGRAPDTQYF; CDR3 DNA: TGCGCCAGCAGCTTGGGGAGGGCCCCAGATACGCAGTATTTT
V gene: TRBV5-1; clone size: many; J gene: TRBJ1-6; D gene: .; CDR3 protein: CASSLEANSPLHF; CDR3 DNA: TGCGCCAGCAGCTTGGAGGCCAATTCACCCCTCCACTTT
V gene: TRBV6-1; clone size: many; J gene: TRBJ2-2; D gene: .; CDR3 protein: CASSEVGRPTGELFF; CDR3 DNA: TGTGCCAGCAGTGAAGTGGGCAGGCCCACCGGGGAGCTGTTTTTT
V gene: TRBV11-2; clone size: many; J gene: TRBJ2-3; D gene: TRBD2; CDR3 protein: CASSSLAEGTDTQYF; CDR3 DNA: TGTGCCAGCAGCTCACTAGCGGAGGGCACAGATACGCAGTATTTT
V gene: TRBV7-9; clone size: many; J gene: TRBJ2-2; D gene: .; CDR3 protein: CASSLFSGSRELFF; CDR3 DNA: TGTGCCAGCAGCTTATTTTCGGGGAGCAGGGAGCTGTTTTTT
V gene: TRBV18; clone size: many; J gene: TRBJ2-3; D gene: .; CDR3 protein: CASSPRDADTQYF; CDR3 DNA: TGTGCCAGCTCCCCCCGGGACGCAGATACGCAGTATTTT
V gene: TRBV18; clone size: many; J gene: TRBJ1-2; D gene: TRBD1; CDR3 protein: CASSPLGQGPNYGYTF; CDR3 DNA: TGTGCCAGCTCACCACTTGGACAGGGCCCGAACTATGGCTACACCTTC
V gene: TRBV3-1; clone size: many; J gene: TRBJ2-3; D gene: .; CDR3 protein: CASSRRIRGEETDTQYF; CDR3 DNA: TGTGCCAGCAGCCGACGTATTAGGGGCGAAGAGACAGATACGCAGTATTTT
V gene: TRBV20-1; clone size: many; J gene: TRBJ2-1; D gene: .; CDR3 protein: CSARNSRAAYNEQFF; CDR3 DNA: TGCAGTGCTAGAAATTCCAGGGCAGCCTACAATGAGCAGTTCTTC
V gene: TRBV5-1; clone size: many; J gene: TRBJ2-3; D gene: TRBD1; CDR3 protein: CASSPDRGRADTQYF; CDR3 DNA: TGCGCCAGCAGCCCGGACAGGGGGCGCGCAGATACGCAGTATTTT
V gene: TRBV5-1; clone size: many; J gene: TRBJ1-1; D gene: .; CDR3 protein: CASSFGGSIVFTEAFF; CDR3 DNA: TGCGCCAGCAGCTTTGGTGGGTCTATTGTGTTCACTGAAGCTTTCTTT